A single sample gave rise to the 5 T cell receptor beta chains below, sequenced in a study of blood T cells in healthy people across ages. Combining a sample-barcoded 5' primer with a J-beta primer mix, a second PCR ran for roughly 6 to 11 cycles. TCRdb independently ran MiXCR on the 5' RACE reads; one entry per CDR3 protein. The sample shows around 970,000 distinct CDR3 sequences, just over 50% of them seen only once. The sequenced sample was blood. The receptors shown here come from a woman in her fifties or sixties in good health.

The CDR3 nucleotides are TGTGCCAGCAGTATTCCTAGCGGGAGCGGCTCAGATACGCAGTATTTT. Translating it yields CASSIPSGSGSDTQYF. The rearrangement joins TRBV27 to TRBJ2-3; 10 bases match TRBD2. Trimming removed 5 bases from V and 4 bases from J; junction bases left unmatched: 9. Looked up from germline, CDR1 is MNHEY and CDR2 is SMNVEV (reference sequence). The CDR3 contains 16 residues.

There are a few counts of this clonotype. This chain connects TRBV29-1 to TRBJ1-2; no reliable D call. Between the trimmed V and J ends, which lost 1 base and 7 bases, there was a span of 16 bases. Germline V CDR1 and CDR2: SQVTM, ANQGSEA. This CDR3 comprises 14 residues. The CDR3 region has the DNA TGCAGCGTTGAAGGGAGCCCCCGGGCGGGTGGCTACACCTTC. It translates to CSVEGSPRAGGYTF. The full variable domain, rest sourced from reference TRBV29-1 and TRBJ1-2, is SAVISQKPSRDICQRGTSLTIQCQVDSQVTMMFWYRQQPGQSLTLIATANQGSEATYESGFVIDKFPISRPNLTFSTLTVSNMSPEDSSIYLCSVEGSPRAGGYTFGSGTRLTVV.

V is TRBV20-1 and J is TRBJ2-1; D is unclear. The V gene lost 2 bases and the J gene lost 0 bases, with 11 bases spanning the gap. Germline CDR1 DFQATT, CDR2 SNEGSKA (reference sequence). This CDR3 has 15 residues. CDR3 protein: CSARFRYSSYNEQFF. The CDR3 nucleotides read TGCAGTGCTAGATTTCGGTACAGCTCCTACAATGAGCAGTTCTTC.

This clonotype was picked up one time. This rearrangement joins TRBV21-1 to TRBJ2-5; the table's D call, TRBD1, has no DNA check behind it. The assigned J gene may be wrong: the sequence end matches TRBJ2-7 better. TRBV21-1 is shown as a pseudogene. CDR3 length: 15 residues. The CDR3 loop reads CASSNAGGEVYEQYF. CDR3 in DNA: TGTGCCAGCAGCAATGCGGGGGGAGAAGTCTACGAGCAGTACTTC.

V is TRBV9 and J is TRBJ2-1; perhaps TRBD2 as D (6 bases). CDR1 and CDR2 (germline): SGDLS, YYNGEE. This CDR3 has 16 residues. V was clipped by 0 bases and J by 2 bases, with 12 bases between them. CDR3 loop: CASSVEGLAAYNEQFF. CDR3 nucleotide sequence: TGTGCCAGCAGCGTAGAAGGGTTAGCGGCCTACAATGAGCAGTTCTTC.